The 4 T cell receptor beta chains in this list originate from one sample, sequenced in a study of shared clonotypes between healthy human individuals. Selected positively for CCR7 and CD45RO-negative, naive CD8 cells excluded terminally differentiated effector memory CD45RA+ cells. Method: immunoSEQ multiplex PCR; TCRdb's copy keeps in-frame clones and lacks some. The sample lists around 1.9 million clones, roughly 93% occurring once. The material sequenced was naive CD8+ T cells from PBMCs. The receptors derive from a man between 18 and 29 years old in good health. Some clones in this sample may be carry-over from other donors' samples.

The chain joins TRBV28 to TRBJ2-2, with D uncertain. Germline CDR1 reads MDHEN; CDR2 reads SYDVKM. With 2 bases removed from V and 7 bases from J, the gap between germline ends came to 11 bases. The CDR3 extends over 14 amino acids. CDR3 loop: CASSLNSWGGELFF. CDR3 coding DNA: TGTGCCAGCAGTTTAAATTCCTGGGGCGGGGAGCTGTTTTTT.

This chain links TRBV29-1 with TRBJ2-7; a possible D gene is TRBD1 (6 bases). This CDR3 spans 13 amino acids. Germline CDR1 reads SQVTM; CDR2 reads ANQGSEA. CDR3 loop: CSIRWTAGHEQYF. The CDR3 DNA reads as TGCAGTATCCGTTGGACAGCAGGACACGAGCAGTACTTC.

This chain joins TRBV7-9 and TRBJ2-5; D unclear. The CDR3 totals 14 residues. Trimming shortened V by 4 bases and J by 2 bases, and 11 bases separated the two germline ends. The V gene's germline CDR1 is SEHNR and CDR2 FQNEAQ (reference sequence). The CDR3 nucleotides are TGTGCCAGCAGCTCCCTCGTGTTGCAAGAGACCCAGTACTTC. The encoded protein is CASSSLVLQETQYF.

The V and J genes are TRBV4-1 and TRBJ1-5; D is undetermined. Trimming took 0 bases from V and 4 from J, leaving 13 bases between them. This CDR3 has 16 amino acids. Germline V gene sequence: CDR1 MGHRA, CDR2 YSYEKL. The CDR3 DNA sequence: TGCGCCAGCAGCCAAGAAGACCGATGGAGGAATCAGCCCCAGCATTTT. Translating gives CASSQEDRWRNQPQHF.